One sample yielded the 7 T cell receptor beta chains listed below, sequenced in a study of blood T cell repertoires in COVID-19. Sequencing used immunoSEQ multiplex PCR; TCRdb keeps in-frame clones, though not all of them. The sample carries 25,000 to 35,000 clones, about 87% recorded once. The sample comprised peripheral blood. The source is a man between 65 and 85 years old with active COVID-19.

The chain combines TRBV19 with TRBJ1-5; 12 nucleotides line up with TRBD1. The V and J ends lost 4 bases and 3 bases, in that order; junction bases with no gene match: 7. The CDR3 length is 17 residues. Per the germline V gene, CDR1 is LNHDA and CDR2 is SQIVND (reference sequence). For the CDR3, the DNA is TGTGCCAGTAGTAACGCCTGGGACAGGGGGCTCAATCAGCCCCAGCATTTT. This gives the protein CASSNAWDRGLNQPQHF.

The chain carries TRBV7-3 and TRBJ2-2; 8 nucleotides agree with TRBD1. This CDR3 spans 17 amino acids. The V segment lost 5 bases and the J segment 4 bases; nucleotides outside the gene matches: 12. Looked up from germline, CDR1 is SGHTA and CDR2 is FQGTGA. Here the CDR3 reads CASSVDRGGSSTGELFF. CDR3 DNA: TGTGCCAGCAGCGTCGACAGGGGAGGATCGAGCACCGGGGAGCTGTTTTTT.

The chain has TRBV7-8 and TRBJ2-7; 7 bases match TRBD2. CDR3 length: 16 residues. CDR1 and CDR2 from the germline V gene are SGHVS and FQNEAQ. V dropped 0 bases and J dropped 1; count of bases not matched to a gene: 6. The DNA of the CDR3 is TGTGCCAGCAGCTTAGCCTTGGCTAGCGGTTCCTACGAGCAGTACTTC. The encoded protein is CASSLALASGSYEQYF.

Only one count was recorded for this clone. The V call is TRBV19, the J call TRBJ1-5; D might be TRBD1 (5 bases). V was trimmed by 4 bases and J by 10 bases, leaving 20 bases between them. Germline V gene data show CDR1 as LNHDA and CDR2 as SQIVND (reference sequence). CDR3 size: 15 residues. CDR3 residues: CASSTGSTTETPQHF. CDR3 nucleotide sequence: TGTGCCAGTAGTACCGGGTCGACGACAGAGACCCCCCAGCATTTT.

This chain uses TRBV28 with TRBJ1-1, with no clear D. Germline-derived CDR1 and CDR2 are MDHEN and SYDVKM. Trimming pared 4 bases from V and 9 bases from J, leaving 9 bases between. This CDR3 is built from 11 residues. The CDR3 bases are TGTGCCAGCAGTTACACCAGTAAAGCTTTCTTT. Protein: CASSYTSKAFF.

CDR3 nucleotides: TGTGCCAGCAGTTATTACAGGGGAGATACGCAGTATTTT. Its protein product is CASSYYRGDTQYF. V usage is TRBV6-6 and J usage is TRBJ2-3; 7 positions match TRBD1. The CDR3 runs to 13 residues. J lost 5 bases, V lost 3 bases, and 2 bases had no gene match. Germline V lookup: CDR1 MNHNY, CDR2 SVGAGI (reference sequence).

The chain recombines TRBV4-1 with TRBJ2-1; 12 positions match TRBD2. Trimming removed 1 base from V and 5 bases from J; junction bases left unmatched: 3. The germline V gene encodes CDR1 MGHRA and CDR2 YSYEKL. The CDR3 is 16 amino acids. The CDR3 bases are TGCGCCAGCAGCCAAGCTAGCGGGGGGGGGAACAATGAGCAGTTCTTC. Translated: CASSQASGGGNNEQFF.